The 11 T cell receptor beta chains given below trace back to one sample, sequenced in a study of T cell responses to AZD1222 COVID-19 vaccine. TCRdb keeps only in-frame clones here, not all; method: immunoSEQ multiplex PCR. The sample holds some 200,000 clones, 80% to 95% seen once. The sequences come from peripheral blood, collected on day 0 of AZD1222 vaccination. These receptors all stem from an adult in good health.

The CDR3 sequence is CASSLGTPGDTGYTF. The CDR3 region has the DNA TGTGCCAGCAGCTTGGGTACACCGGGAGATACGGGCTACACCTTC. The V gene is TRBV5-4, the J gene TRBJ1-2; D call uncertain. This CDR3 is built from 15 residues. Germline V gene sequence: CDR1 SGHNT, CDR2 YYREEE (reference sequence). Trimming stripped 0 bases from V and 8 bases from J, with 17 bases between. Combining the CDR3 with reference TRBV5-4 and TRBJ1-2 gives the whole variable domain ETGVTQSPTHLIKTRGQQVTLRCSSQSGHNTVSWYQQALGQGPQFIFQYYREEENGRGNFPPRFSGLQFPNYSSELNVNALELDDSALYLCASSLGTPGDTGYTFGSGTRLTVV.

The chain has TRBV19 and TRBJ1-2; tentatively, D is TRBD1 (6 bases). CDR1 and CDR2 (germline): LNHDA, SQIVND (reference sequence). V lost 5 bases and J 0 bases, leaving 13 bases between the germline ends. The CDR3 consists of 15 residues. CDR3 nucleotides: TGTGCCAGTAGTCCCTGGACAGTACCTAACTATGGCTACACCTTC. Its translation: CASSPWTVPNYGYTF.

The V gene is TRBV19, the J gene TRBJ1-4, with D maybe TRBD1 (6 bases). V was cut by 4 bases and J by 2 bases, with 14 bases left in between. Germline V gene sequence: CDR1 LNHDA, CDR2 SQIVND (reference sequence). There are 16 residues in the CDR3. The CDR3 DNA reads as TGTGCCAGTAGTAAACAGGGAAGCCCGACTAATGAAAAACTGTTTTTT. It yields the protein CASSKQGSPTNEKLFF.

The rearrangement joins TRBV6-1 to TRBJ1-2; the D is unclear. In germline, CDR1 is MNHNS, CDR2 SASEGT. V was pared by 2 bases and J by 2 bases, with 12 bases between. This CDR3 is 15 amino acids long. CDR3 loop: CASSEPPYRNYGYTF. The CDR3 coding sequence is TGTGCCAGCAGTGAACCCCCGTATCGAAACTATGGCTACACCTTC.

This clone was seen just once. At one of its ends the junction is not consistent with the germline gene, which may arise from a read error. The rearrangement uses TRBV5-8 and TRBJ1-4, with TRBD1 as a possible D gene (5 bases). Looked up from germline, CDR1 is SGHTS and CDR2 is YDEGEE. The CDR3 totals 13 residues. For the CDR3, the DNA is TGTGCCAGCAGCTTCCCTCAGCGACAGCAGAGGATCTTT. Translated, it gives CASSFPQRQQRIF.

The V and J genes are TRBV6-2 or TRBV6-3 and TRBJ2-1; D is ambiguous. V gave up 5 bases and J gave up 0 bases, with 11 bases separating them. Germline CDR1 reads MNHEY; CDR2 reads SVGEGT. CDR3 length: 15 amino acids. Written as DNA, the CDR3 is TGTGCCAGCAGTACCTTTTTAAGCTCCTACAATGAGCAGTTCTTC. Residues: CASSTFLSSYNEQFF.

The chain couples TRBV19 to TRBJ2-2; 8 bases fit TRBD2. CDR3 length equals 16 residues. Germline V lookup: CDR1 LNHDA, CDR2 SQIVND (reference sequence). The V gene end was trimmed by 4 bases and the J gene end by 4 bases; junction bases not matched to a gene: 8. In DNA form, the CDR3 reads TGTGCCAGTAGTAATAGCGGGGCCGATGGCACCGGGGAGCTGTTTTTT. It encodes CASSNSGADGTGELFF.

This rearrangement joins TRBV2 to TRBJ2-3, with TRBD2 identical over 11 bases. CDR1 and CDR2 (germline): SNHLY, FYNNEI. V shed 2 bases, J shed 2 bases, and the junction held 6 bases outside the gene matches. The CDR3 totals 17 residues. CDR3 DNA: TGTGCCAGCAGTGAAAGACTAGCGGGGCCTTCCACAGATACGCAGTATTTT. Its translation: CASSERLAGPSTDTQYF.

The chain combines TRBV30 with TRBJ2-1, with 9 bases matching TRBD2. This CDR3 has 12 amino acids. After removal of 4 bases from V and 8 bases from J, the junction contained 3 bases not matched to a gene. The germline gives CDR1 GTSNPN, CDR2 SVGIG (reference sequence). The CDR3 nucleotides read TGTGCCTGGACTAGCGGGGCCTATGAGCAGTTCTTC. Translation: CAWTSGAYEQFF.

The chain couples TRBV7-2 to TRBJ1-1; perhaps TRBD1 as D (5 bases). The CDR3 is 15 residues long. The V end lost 0 bases, the J end lost 0 bases, and 8 bases lay between the germline ends. CDR1 is SGHTA, CDR2 FQGNSA, per germline. DNA of the CDR3: TGTGCCAGCAGCTTAGCCCAGGGATTGAACACTGAAGCTTTCTTT. Translating it yields CASSLAQGLNTEAFF.

The chain links TRBV5-4 to TRBJ2-7; D is undetermined. The CDR3 is made up of 12 amino acids. Deletions cut 7 bases from V and 4 bases from J, with 12 bases between. The germline V gene has CDR1 SGHNT and CDR2 YYREEE (reference sequence). CDR3 in DNA: TGTGCCAGCGGGGTAGCTGAGTACGAGCAGTACTTC. This encodes CASGVAEYEQYF.